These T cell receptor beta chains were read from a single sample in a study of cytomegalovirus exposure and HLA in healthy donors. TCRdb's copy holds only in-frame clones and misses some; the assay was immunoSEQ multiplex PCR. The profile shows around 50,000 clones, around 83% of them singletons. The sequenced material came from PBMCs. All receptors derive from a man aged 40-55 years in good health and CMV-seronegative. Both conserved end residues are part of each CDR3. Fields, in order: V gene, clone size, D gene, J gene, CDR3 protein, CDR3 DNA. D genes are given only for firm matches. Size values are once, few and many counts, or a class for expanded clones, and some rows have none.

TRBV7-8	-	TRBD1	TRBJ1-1	CASSRRGGQGPEAFF	TGTGCCAGCAGCCGCCGCGGGGGACAGGGACCTGAAGCTTTCTTT
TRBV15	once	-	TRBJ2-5	CATSRGTLQETQYF	TGTGCCACCAGCAGGGGGACACTGCAAGAGACCCAGTACTTC
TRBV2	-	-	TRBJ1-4	CASRPPGGYEKLFF	TGTGCCAGCAGACCACCCGGCGGGTATGAAAAACTGTTTTTT
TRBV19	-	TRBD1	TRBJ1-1	CARGQGLEGSGTEAFF	TGTGCCAGAGGACAGGGGCTCGAGGGGAGCGGCACTGAAGCTTTCTTT
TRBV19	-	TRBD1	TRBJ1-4	CASSIGGGTGPEKLFF	TGTGCCAGTAGTATAGGCGGCGGGACAGGGCCTGAAAAACTGTTTTTT
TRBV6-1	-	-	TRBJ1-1	CASSEAPSQGSEAFF	TGTGCCAGCAGTGAAGCGCCTTCACAGGGCAGTGAAGCTTTCTTT
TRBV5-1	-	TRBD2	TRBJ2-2	CASSWGLAGGITGELFF	TGCGCCAGCAGCTGGGGACTAGCGGGGGGTATCACCGGGGAGCTGTTTTTT
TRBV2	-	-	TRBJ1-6	CASRTGDSYNSPLHF	TGTGCCAGCAGGACAGGTGACTCCTATAATTCACCCCTCCACTTT
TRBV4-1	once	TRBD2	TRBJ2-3	CASNQEPGLAGGRPDTQYF	TGCGCCAGCAACCAAGAGCCCGGCCTAGCGGGGGGGCGGCCAGATACGCAGTATTTT
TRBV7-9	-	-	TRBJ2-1	CASSPNRETYNEQFF	TGTGCCAGCAGCCCCAACAGGGAAACCTACAATGAGCAGTTCTTC
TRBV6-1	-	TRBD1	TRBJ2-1	CASSPNTGTANEQFF	TGTGCCAGCAGTCCAAATACCGGGACAGCTAATGAGCAGTTCTTC
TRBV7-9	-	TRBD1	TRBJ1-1	CASSLGGTGDTEAFF	TGTGCCAGCAGCTTAGGGGGGACAGGGGACACTGAAGCTTTCTTT
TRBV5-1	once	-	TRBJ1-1	CASSFRGTEAFF	TGCGCCAGCAGCTTCAGGGGCACTGAAGCTTTCTTT
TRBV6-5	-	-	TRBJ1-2	CASSLRGLYGYTF	TGTGCCAGCAGCCTACGAGGGTTATATGGCTACACCTTC
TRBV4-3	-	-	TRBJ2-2	CASSQVSGTPAGELFF	TGCGCCAGCAGCCAAGTAAGCGGGACACCGGCCGGGGAGCTGTTTTTT
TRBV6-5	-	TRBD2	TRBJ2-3	CASSYLSGGGYAQYF	TGTGCCAGCAGCTATCTTTCCGGGGGGGGATATGCGCAGTATTTT
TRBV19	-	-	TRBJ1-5	CASSMFGNSNQPQHF	TGTGCCAGTAGTATGTTCGGTAATAGCAATCAGCCCCAGCATTTT
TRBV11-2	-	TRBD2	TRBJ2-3	CASSLEVSLAGGPDTQYF	TGTGCCAGCAGCTTAGAAGTAAGCCTAGCGGGGGGCCCAGATACGCAGTATTTT
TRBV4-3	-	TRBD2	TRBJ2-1	CASSQDVSGAPGNEQFF	TGCGCCAGCAGCCAAGATGTTAGCGGGGCGCCTGGGAATGAGCAGTTCTTC
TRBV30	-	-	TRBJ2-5	CAWRVWSGGETQYF	TGTGCCTGGAGGGTTTGGTCAGGAGGAGAGACCCAGTACTTC
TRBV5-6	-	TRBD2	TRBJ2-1	CASSGGTSGGYNEQFF	TGTGCCAGCAGCGGCGGGACTAGCGGGGGCTACAATGAGCAGTTCTTC
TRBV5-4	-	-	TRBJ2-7	CASSLAIGGSYEQYF	TGTGCCAGCAGCTTGGCCATAGGGGGCTCCTACGAGCAGTACTTC
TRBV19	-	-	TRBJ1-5	CASSMGSGSVQPQHF	TGTGCCAGTAGTATGGGATCGGGGAGTGTTCAGCCCCAGCATTTT
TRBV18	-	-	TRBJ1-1	CASSPVFGGFTEAFF	TGTGCCAGCTCACCGGTTTTTGGGGGCTTCACTGAAGCTTTCTTT
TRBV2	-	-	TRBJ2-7	CASSEISAGEQYF	TGTGCCAGCAGTGAGATCTCCGCGGGCGAGCAGTACTTC
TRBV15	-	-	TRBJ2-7	CATSRVRAGHEQYF	TGTGCCACCAGCAGAGTTCGGGCGGGGCACGAGCAGTACTTC
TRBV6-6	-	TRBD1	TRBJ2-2	CASRKGQGTGELFF	TGTGCCAGCAGGAAGGGACAGGGGACCGGGGAGCTGTTTTTT
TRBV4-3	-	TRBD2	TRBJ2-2	CASSSSASGANTGELFF	TGCGCCAGCAGCTCTTCGGCTAGCGGGGCGAACACCGGGGAGCTGTTTTTT
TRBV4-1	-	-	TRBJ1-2	CASSQAGDRIYGYTF	TGCGCCAGCAGCCAGGCAGGGGATCGGATCTATGGCTACACCTTC
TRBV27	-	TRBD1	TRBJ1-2	CASRETGQGGGYTF	TGTGCCAGCAGGGAGACGGGACAGGGGGGAGGCTACACCTTC
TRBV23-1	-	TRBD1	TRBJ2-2	CASYRGRNTGELFF	TGCGCCAGCTACAGGGGGAGGAACACCGGGGAGCTGTTTTTT
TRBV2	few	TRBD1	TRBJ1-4	CASSSTGGNEKLFF	TGTGCCAGCAGTTCCACAGGGGGGAATGAAAAACTGTTTTTT
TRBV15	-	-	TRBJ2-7	CATSREGHYEQYF	TGTGCCACCAGCAGAGAGGGACACTACGAGCAGTACTTC
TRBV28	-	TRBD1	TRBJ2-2	CASTPGGRLNTGELFF	TGTGCCAGCACCCCAGGGGGAAGGCTTAACACCGGGGAGCTGTTTTTT
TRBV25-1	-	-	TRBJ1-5	CASRETGSNQPQHF	TGTGCCAGCAGAGAAACAGGGAGCAATCAGCCCCAGCATTTT
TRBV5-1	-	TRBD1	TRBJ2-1	CASSRLLRGPENEQFF	TGCGCCAGCAGCCGACTTCTGAGGGGGCCAGAGAATGAGCAGTTCTTC
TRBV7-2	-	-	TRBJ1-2	CASSGDGISGYTF	TGTGCCAGCAGCGGAGACGGAATATCTGGCTACACCTTC
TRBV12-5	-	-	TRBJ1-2	CASGVDSYGYTF	TGTGCTAGTGGCGTAGACAGCTATGGCTACACCTTC
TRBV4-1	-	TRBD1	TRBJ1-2	CASSQGTGEGYTF	TGCGCCAGCAGCCAAGGGACAGGGGAAGGCTACACCTTC
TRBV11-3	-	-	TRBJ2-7	CASSFDRGGTLYLQYF	TGTGCCAGCAGCTTTGATAGGGGAGGCACTCTGTACCTGCAGTACTTC
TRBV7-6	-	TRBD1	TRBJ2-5	CASSVGQSQETQYF	TGTGCTAGCAGCGTGGGACAGTCTCAAGAGACCCAGTACTTC
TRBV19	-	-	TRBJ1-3	CASSTGGRVSGNTIYF	TGTGCCAGTAGTACGGGAGGACGGGTCTCTGGAAACACCATATATTTT
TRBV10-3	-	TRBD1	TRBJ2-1	CAINSDRGPNEQFF	TGTGCCATCAACTCGGACAGGGGCCCCAATGAGCAGTTCTTC
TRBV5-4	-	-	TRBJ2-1	CASSPTPDRDEQFF	TGTGCCAGCAGCCCCACCCCCGACCGGGATGAGCAGTTCTTC
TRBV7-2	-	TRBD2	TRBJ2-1	CASSLRTSGALGVGFF	TGTGCCAGCAGCTTACGTACTAGCGGGGCCCTCGGGGTCGGGTTCTTC
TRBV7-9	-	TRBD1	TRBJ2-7	CASSPGQGINEQYF	TGTGCCAGCAGCCCCGGACAGGGGATCAACGAGCAGTACTTC